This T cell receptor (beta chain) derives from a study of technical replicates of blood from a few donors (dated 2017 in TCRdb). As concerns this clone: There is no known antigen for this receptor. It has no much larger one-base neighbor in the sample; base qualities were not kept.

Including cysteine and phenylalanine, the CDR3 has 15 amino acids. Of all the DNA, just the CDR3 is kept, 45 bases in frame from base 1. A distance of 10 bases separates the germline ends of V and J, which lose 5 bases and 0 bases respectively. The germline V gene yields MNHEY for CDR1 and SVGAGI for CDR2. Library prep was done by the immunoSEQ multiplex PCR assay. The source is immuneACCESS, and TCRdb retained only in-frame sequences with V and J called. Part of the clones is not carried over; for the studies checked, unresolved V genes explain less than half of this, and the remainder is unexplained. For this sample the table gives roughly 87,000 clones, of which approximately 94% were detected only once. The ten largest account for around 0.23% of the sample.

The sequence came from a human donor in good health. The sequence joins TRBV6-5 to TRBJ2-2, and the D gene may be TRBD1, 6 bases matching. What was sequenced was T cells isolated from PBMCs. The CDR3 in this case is CASSPRTANTGELFF. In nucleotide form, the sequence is TGTGCCAGCAGTCCCCGGACAGCGAACACCGGGGAGCTGTTTTTT.